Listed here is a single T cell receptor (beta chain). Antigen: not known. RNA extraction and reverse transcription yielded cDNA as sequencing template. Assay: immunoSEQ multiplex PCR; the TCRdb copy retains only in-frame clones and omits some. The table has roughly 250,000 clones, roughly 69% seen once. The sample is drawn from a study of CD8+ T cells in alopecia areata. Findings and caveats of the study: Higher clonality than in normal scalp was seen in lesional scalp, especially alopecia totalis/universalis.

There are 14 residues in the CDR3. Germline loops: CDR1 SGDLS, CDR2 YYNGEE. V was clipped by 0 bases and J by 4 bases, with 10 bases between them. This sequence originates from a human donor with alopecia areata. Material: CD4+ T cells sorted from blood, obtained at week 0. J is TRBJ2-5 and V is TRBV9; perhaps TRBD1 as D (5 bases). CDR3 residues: CASSVEVGPETQYF. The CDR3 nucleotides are TGTGCCAGCAGCGTAGAGGTGGGGCCAGAGACCCAGTACTTC.